This T cell receptor beta chain was identified in a study of Graves' ophthalmopathy and Graves' hyperthyroidism. The study's findings and limits: Most thyroid-expanded clonotypes exceeding 0.001 frequency were also found in blood.

Amplifying from RNA transcripts, the study obtained TCR beta CDR3 regions. The first-round RT-PCR employed HTBI primers together with the Qiagen OneStep RT-PCR kit. A multiplex PCR was then performed as the second round. Each CDR3 protein gets one entry after TCRdb re-called the multiplex PCR reads with MiXCR. The repertoire has 200,000 to 250,000 distinct CDR3 sequences, 20% to 25% of them found once; the top ten carry about 46%. This clonotype was counted at least ten times. What it recognizes is unknown. V lost 5 bases, J lost 3 bases, and 11 bases stayed unmatched. This CDR3 has 19 residues. Looked up from germline, CDR1 is SGHTA and CDR2 is FQGNSA. Donors with ophthalmopathy: moderate-to-severe activity, CAS ≥3, NOSPECS ≥4, duration under 3 months. Researchers turned away patients with other autoimmune diseases, uncontrolled infections, pregnancy or lactation.

The chain has TRBV7-2 and TRBJ2-2; 14 nucleotides line up with TRBD2. The source of this sequence is a woman in her 50s with Graves' ophthalmopathy. The sample was peripheral blood. This CDR3 reads CASSPTGRLAGGDTGELFF. As DNA, the CDR3 is TGTGCCAGCAGCCCTACCGGTCGACTAGCGGGAGGGGACACCGGGGAGCTGTTTTTT.